This T cell receptor (beta chain) emerged from a study of blood T cell repertoires in COVID-19. In the original analysis: Amplification of reference gene primers was used by the study to estimate nucleated cell counts. TCRdb's table, derived via immunoSEQ multiplex PCR, lists solely in-frame clones and lacks some. The V and J calls and clone size were taken over from that table, and D and trimming were inferred from the DNA. The sample yields 310,000 or so clones, approximately 90% seen once. Individuals drawn from under 30 US areas were roughly 18 to 100 years old. Clinical histories supplied by participants themselves formed the basis of cohort assignment. The count of this clone is one. The length of the CDR3 is 12 residues. The germline V gene has CDR1 SGHRS and CDR2 YFSETQ. Trimming removed 3 bases from V and 5 bases from J; junction bases left unmatched: 1.

The rearrangement joins TRBV5-1 to TRBJ2-7, with 8 nucleotides matching TRBD2. This receptor was taken from a woman in her thirties or forties who had recovered from COVID-19. Sequenced input: PBMCs or T cells enriched from blood (not recorded which). The CDR3 loop is CASSSLADEQYF. Here the CDR3 DNA reads TGCGCCAGCAGCTCACTAGCGGACGAGCAGTACTTC.